Sequencing of this T cell receptor (beta chain) was carried out in a study of blood T cell repertoires in COVID-19. At the level of the study: Italy, Spain and the United States were the sources of the convalescent and acute COVID-19 samples.

Individuals drawn from 20 to 30 US areas were about 18 to 95 years old. Donors of Cohort 3 who recovered were those that had two negative PCRs, clearance, or symptom resolution. Trimming took 7 bases from V and 9 from J, leaving 16 bases between them. The germline gives CDR1 SNHLY, CDR2 FYNNEI. This CDR3 has 14 amino acids. Methods used by the authors: Reference gene primer amplification yielded estimated nucleated cell counts. Sequenced by immunoSEQ multiplex PCR; TCRdb stores in-frame clones only, minus some. V, J and clone size were drawn from that table, and D and trimming were deduced from the DNA. The sample carries under 350,000 clones, 70% to 90% recorded once.

The chain has TRBV2 and TRBJ1-6; D is possibly TRBD1 (6 bases). The clonotype comes from a man under 40 who had recovered from COVID-19. Sequenced input: PBMCs or T cells enriched from blood (not recorded which). The CDR3 is CASTSRGAGSPLHF. DNA of the CDR3: TGTGCCAGCACCTCTCGGGGGGCCGGTTCACCCCTCCACTTT.